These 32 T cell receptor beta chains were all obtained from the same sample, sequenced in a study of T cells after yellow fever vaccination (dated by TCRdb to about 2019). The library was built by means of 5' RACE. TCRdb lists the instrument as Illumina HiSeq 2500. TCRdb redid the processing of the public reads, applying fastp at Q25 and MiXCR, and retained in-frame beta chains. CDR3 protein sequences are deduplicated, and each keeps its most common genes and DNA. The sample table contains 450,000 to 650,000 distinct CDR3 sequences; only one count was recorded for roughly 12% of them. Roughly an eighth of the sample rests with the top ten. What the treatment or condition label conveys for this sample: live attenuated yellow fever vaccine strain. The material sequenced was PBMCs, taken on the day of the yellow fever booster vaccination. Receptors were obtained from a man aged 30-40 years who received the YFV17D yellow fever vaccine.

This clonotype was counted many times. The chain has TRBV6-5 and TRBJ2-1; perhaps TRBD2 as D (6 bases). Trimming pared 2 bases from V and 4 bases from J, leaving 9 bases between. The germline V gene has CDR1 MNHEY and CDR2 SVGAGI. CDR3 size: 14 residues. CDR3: CASSYGGEYNEQFF. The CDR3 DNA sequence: TGTGCCAGCAGTTACGGCGGGGAATACAATGAGCAGTTCTTC.

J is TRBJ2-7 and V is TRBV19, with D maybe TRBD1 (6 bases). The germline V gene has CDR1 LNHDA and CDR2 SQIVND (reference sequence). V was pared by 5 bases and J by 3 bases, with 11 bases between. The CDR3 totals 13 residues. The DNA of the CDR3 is TGTGCCAGTAGTCAAGGACAGAACTACGAGCAGTACTTC. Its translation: CASSQGQNYEQYF.

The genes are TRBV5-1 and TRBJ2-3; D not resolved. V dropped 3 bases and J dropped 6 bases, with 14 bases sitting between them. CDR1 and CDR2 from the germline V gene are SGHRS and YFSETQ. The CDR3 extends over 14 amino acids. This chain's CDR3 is CASSSTWAADTQYF. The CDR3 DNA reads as TGCGCCAGCAGCTCAACTTGGGCCGCGGATACGCAGTATTTT. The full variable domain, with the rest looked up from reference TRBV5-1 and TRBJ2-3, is KAGVTQTPRYLIKTRGQQVTLSCSPISGHRSVSWYQQTPGQGLQFLFEYFSETQRNKGNFPGRFSGRQFSNSRSEMNVSTLELGDSALYLCASSSTWAADTQYFGPGTRLTVL.

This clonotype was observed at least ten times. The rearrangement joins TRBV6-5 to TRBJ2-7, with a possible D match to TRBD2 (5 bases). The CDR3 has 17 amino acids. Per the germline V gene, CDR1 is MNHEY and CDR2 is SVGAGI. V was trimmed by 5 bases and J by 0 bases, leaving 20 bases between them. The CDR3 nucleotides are TGTGCCAGCAGTCCCCTGGAGTTTAGCGTTAGCTCCTACGAGCAGTACTTC. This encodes CASSPLEFSVSSYEQYF.

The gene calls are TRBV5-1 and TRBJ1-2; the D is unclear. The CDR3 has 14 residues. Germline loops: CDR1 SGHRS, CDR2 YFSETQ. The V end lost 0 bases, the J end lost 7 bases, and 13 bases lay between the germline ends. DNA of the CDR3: TGCGCCAGCAGCTTGGACATCCAACGGGGTGGCTACACCTTC. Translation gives CASSLDIQRGGYTF.

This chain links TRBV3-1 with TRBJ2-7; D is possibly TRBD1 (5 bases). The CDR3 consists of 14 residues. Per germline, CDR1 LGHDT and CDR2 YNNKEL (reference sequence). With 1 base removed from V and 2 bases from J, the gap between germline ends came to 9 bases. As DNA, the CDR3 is TGTGCCAGCAGCCAAGGACAGCCAACCTACGAGCAGTACTTC. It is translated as CASSQGQPTYEQYF.

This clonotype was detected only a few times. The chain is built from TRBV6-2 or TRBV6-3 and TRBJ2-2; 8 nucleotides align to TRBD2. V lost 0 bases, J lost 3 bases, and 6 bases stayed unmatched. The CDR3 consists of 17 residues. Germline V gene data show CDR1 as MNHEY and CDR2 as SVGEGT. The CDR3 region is CASSYSPREGYTGELFF. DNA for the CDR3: TGTGCCAGCAGTTACTCCCCCCGGGAGGGGTACACCGGGGAGCTGTTTTTT.

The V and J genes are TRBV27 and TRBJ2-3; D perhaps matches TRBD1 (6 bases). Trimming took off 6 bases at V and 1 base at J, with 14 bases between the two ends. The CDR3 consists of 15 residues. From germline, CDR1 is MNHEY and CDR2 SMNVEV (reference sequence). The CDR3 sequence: CASRYRESRTDTQYF. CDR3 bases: TGTGCCAGCAGGTACAGGGAATCACGCACAGATACGCAGTATTTT.

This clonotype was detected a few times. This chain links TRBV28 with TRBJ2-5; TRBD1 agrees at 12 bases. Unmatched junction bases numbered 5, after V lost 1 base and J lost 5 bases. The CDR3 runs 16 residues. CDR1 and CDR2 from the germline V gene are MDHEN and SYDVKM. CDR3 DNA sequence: TGTGCCAGCAGTTTATCGGGACAGGGGGCTTGGGAGACCCAGTACTTC. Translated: CASSLSGQGAWETQYF. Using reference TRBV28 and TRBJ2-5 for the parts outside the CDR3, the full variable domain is DVKVTQSSRYLVKRTGEKVFLECVQDMDHENMFWYRQDPGLGLRLIYFSYDVKMKEKGDIPEGYSVSREKKERFSLILESASTNQTSMYLCASSLSGQGAWETQYFGPGTRLLVL.

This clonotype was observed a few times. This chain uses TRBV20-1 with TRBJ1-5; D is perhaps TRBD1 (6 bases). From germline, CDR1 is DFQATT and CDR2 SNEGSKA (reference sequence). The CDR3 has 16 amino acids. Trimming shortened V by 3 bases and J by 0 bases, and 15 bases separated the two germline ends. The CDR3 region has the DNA TGCAGTGCTAGGGGCACCGGGACAAATAGCAATCAGCCCCAGCATTTT. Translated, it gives CSARGTGTNSNQPQHF.

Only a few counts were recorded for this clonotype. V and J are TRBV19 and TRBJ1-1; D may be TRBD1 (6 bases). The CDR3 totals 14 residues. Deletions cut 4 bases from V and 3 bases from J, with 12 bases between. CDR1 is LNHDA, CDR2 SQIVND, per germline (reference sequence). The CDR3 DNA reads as TGTGCCAGTAGTAATAAGCAGGGGCACACTGAAGCTTTCTTT. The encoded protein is CASSNKQGHTEAFF.

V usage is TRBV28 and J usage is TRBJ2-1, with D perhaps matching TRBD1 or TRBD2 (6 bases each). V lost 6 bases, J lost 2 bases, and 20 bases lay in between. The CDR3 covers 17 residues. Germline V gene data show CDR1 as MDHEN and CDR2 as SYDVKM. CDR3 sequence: CASSPLGGPSPYNEQFF. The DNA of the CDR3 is TGTGCCAGCAGCCCGTTAGGGGGGCCGTCCCCCTACAATGAGCAGTTCTTC.

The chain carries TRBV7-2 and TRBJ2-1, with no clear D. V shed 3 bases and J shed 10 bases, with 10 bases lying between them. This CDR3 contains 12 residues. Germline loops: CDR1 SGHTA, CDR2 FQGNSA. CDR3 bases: TGTGCCAGCAGCTTTAACCTAGGGGAGCAGTTCTTC. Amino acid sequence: CASSFNLGEQFF.

The CDR3 is CASSYQKSGQETQYF. The DNA for the CDR3 is TGTGCCAGCAGTTACCAAAAAAGTGGTCAAGAGACCCAGTACTTC. V usage is TRBV6-2 or TRBV6-3 and J usage is TRBJ2-5; D remains ambiguous. Looked up from germline, CDR1 is MNHEY and CDR2 is SVGEGT. Trimming removed 2 bases from V and 2 bases from J, with 12 bases in between. CDR3 length: 15 amino acids.

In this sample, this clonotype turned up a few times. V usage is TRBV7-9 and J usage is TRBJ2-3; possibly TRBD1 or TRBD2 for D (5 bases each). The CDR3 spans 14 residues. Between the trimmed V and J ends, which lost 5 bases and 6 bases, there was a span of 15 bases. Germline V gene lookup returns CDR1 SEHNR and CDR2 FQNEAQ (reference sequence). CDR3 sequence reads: CASSTRGPADTQYF. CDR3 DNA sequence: TGTGCCAGCAGCACACGGGGCCCCGCGGATACGCAGTATTTT.

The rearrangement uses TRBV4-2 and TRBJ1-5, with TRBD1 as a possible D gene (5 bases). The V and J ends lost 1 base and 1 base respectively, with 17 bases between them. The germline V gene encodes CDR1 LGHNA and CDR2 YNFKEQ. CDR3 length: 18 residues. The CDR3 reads CASSQVGGRRGSNQPQHF. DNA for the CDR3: TGTGCCAGCAGCCAAGTAGGAGGGAGGAGGGGAAGCAATCAGCCCCAGCATTTT.

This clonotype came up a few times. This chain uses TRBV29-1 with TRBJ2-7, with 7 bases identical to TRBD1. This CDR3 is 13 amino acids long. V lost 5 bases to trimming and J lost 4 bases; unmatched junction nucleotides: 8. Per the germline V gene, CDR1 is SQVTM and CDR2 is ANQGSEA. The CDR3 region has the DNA TGCAGCGTTTCACAGGGGATCTGGTACGAGCAGTACTTC. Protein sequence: CSVSQGIWYEQYF.

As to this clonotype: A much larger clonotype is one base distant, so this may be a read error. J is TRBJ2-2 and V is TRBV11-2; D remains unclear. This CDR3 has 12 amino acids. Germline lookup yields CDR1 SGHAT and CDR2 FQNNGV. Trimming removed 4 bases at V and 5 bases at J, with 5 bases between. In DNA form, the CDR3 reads TGTGCCAGCAGCTCCGAGACCGGGGAGCTGTTTTTT. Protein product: CASSSETGELFF.

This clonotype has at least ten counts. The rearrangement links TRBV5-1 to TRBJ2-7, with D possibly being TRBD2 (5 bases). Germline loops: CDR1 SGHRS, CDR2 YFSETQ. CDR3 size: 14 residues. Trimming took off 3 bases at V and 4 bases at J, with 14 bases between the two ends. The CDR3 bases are TGCGCCAGCAGCTCCTCTAGCCACGCTTACGAGCAGTACTTC. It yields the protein CASSSSSHAYEQYF.

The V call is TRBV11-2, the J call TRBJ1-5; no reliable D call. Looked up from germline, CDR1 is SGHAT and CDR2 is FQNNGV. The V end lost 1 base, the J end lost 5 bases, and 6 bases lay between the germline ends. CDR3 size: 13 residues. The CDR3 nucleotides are TGTGCCAGCAGCTTAGCCCCACATCAGCCCCAGCATTTT. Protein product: CASSLAPHQPQHF.

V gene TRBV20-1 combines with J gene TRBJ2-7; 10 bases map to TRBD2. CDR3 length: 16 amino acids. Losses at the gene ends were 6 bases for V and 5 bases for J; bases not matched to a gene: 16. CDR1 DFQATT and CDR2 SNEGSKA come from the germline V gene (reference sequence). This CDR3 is CSAAGNLAGGSNEQYF. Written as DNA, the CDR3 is TGCAGTGCCGCTGGAAACTTAGCGGGAGGTAGCAACGAGCAGTACTTC.

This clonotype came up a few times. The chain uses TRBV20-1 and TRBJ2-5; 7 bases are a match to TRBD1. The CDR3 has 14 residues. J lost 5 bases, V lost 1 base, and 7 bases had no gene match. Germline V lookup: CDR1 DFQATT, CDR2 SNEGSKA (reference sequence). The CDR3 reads CSARAVDRDETQYF. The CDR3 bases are TGCAGTGCTAGAGCCGTAGACAGGGATGAGACCCAGTACTTC.

The CDR3 spells CASTAIGLLRVDTQYF. The CDR3, as DNA: TGTGCCAGCACCGCCATAGGACTTCTTCGAGTAGATACGCAGTATTTT. The chain recombines TRBV11-2 with TRBJ2-3, with D perhaps matching TRBD2 (5 bases). The germline gives CDR1 SGHAT, CDR2 FQNNGV. The CDR3 is made up of 16 amino acids. Trimming removed 7 bases at V and 5 bases at J, with 22 bases between.

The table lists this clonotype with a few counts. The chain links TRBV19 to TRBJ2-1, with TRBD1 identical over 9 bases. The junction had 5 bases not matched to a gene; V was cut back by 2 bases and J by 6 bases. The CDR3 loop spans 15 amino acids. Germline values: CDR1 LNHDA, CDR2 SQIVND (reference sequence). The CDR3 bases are TGTGCCAGTAGTATACCGGGACAGGGCCGCAATGAGCAGTTCTTC. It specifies CASSIPGQGRNEQFF. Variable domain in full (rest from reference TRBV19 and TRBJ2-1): DGGITQSPKYLFRKEGQNVTLSCEQNLNHDAMYWYRQDPGQGLRLIYYSQIVNDFQKGDIAEGYSVSREKKESFPLTVTSAQKNPTAFYLCASSIPGQGRNEQFFGPGTRLTVL.

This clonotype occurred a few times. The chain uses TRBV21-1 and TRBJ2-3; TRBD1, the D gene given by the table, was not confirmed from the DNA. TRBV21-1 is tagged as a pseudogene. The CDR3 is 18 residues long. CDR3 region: CASSLFARTGKSTDTQYF. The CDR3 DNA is TGTGCCAGCAGCCTTTTTGCCCGAACAGGGAAGAGCACAGATACGCAGTATTTT.

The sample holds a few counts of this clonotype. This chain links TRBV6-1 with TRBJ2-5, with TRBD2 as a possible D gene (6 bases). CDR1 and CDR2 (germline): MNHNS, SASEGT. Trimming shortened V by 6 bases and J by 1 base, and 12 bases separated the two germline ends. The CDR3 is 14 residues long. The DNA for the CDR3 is TGTGCCAGCAGCGAAAACGGGGGCCAAGAGACCCAGTACTTC. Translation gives CASSENGGQETQYF.

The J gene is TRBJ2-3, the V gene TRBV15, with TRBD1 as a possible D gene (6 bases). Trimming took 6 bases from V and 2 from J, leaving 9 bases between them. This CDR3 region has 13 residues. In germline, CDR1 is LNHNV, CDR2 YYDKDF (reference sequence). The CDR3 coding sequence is TGTGCCACCAGTCAGGGGCACACAGATACGCAGTATTTT. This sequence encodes CATSQGHTDTQYF.

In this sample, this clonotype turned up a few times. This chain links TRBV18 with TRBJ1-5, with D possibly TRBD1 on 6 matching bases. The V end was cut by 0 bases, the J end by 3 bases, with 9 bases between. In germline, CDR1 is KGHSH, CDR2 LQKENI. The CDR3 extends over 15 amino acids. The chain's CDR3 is CASSPPGTPNQPQHF. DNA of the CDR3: TGTGCCAGCTCACCACCCGGGACACCCAATCAGCCCCAGCATTTT.

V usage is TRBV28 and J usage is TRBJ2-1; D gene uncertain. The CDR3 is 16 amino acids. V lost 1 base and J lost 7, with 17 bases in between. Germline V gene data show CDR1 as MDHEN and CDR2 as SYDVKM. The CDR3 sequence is CASSLSSGPLGNEQFF. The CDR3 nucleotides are TGTGCCAGCAGTTTATCTTCGGGTCCCCTGGGGAATGAGCAGTTCTTC.

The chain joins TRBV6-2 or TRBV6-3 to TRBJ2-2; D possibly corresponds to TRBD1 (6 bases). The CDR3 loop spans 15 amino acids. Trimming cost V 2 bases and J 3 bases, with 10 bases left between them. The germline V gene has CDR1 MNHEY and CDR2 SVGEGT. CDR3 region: CASSYGQRHTGELFF. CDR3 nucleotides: TGTGCCAGCAGTTACGGACAGCGCCACACCGGGGAGCTGTTTTTT.

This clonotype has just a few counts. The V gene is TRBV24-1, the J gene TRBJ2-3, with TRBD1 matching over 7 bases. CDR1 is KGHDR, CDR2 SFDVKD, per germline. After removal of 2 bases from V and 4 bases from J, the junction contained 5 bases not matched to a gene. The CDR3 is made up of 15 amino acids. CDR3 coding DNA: TGTGCCACCAGTGATTCTGACACAGGGGCAGATACGCAGTATTTT. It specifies CATSDSDTGADTQYF.

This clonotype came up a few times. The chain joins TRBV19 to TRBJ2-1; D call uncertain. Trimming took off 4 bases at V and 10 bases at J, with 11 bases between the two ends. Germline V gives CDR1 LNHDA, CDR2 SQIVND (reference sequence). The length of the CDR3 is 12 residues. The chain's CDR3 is CASSRSPWEQFF. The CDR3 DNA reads TGTGCCAGTAGTAGGTCCCCATGGGAGCAGTTCTTC.